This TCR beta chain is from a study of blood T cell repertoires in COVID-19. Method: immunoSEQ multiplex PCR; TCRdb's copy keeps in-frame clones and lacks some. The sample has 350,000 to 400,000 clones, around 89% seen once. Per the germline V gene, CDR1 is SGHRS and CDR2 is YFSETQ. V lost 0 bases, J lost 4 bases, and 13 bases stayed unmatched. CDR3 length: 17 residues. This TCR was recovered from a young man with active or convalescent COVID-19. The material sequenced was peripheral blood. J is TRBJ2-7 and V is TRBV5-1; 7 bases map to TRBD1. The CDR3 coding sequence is TGCGCCAGCAGCTTGGACGGGACAGACCACATGGGTTACGAGCAGTACTTC. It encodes CASSLDGTDHMGYEQYF.